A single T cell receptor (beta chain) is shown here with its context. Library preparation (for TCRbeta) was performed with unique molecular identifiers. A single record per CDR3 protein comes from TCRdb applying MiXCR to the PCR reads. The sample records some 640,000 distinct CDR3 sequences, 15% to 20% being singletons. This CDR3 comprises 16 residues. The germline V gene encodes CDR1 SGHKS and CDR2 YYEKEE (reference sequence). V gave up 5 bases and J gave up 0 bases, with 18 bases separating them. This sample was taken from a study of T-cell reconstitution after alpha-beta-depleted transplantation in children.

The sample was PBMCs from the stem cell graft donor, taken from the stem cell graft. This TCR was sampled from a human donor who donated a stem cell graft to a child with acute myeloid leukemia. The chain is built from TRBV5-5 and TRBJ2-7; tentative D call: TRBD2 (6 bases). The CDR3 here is CASSSGWGDFSYEQYF. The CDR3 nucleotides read TGTGCCAGCAGTTCAGGTTGGGGGGACTTCTCCTACGAGCAGTACTTC.